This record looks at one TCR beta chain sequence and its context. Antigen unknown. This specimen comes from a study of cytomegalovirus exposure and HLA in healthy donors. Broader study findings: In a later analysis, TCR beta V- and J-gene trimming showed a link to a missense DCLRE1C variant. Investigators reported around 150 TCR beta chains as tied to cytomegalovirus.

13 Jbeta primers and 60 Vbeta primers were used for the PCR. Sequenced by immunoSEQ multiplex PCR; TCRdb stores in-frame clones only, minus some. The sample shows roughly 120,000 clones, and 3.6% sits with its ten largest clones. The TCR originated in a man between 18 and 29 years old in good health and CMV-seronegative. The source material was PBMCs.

CDR3 in DNA: TGTGCCAGCTCAGACGGGGTTGTCAATCAGCCCCAGCATTTT. Its protein product is CASSDGVVNQPQHF. This chain links TRBV18 with TRBJ1-5; D gene ambiguous. V lost 5 bases to trimming and J lost 3 bases, with 11 bases between them. The CDR3 runs 14 residues. Germline V gene data show CDR1 as KGHSH and CDR2 as LQKENI.